These T cell receptor beta chains were read from a single sample in a study of T cells after somatic rescue of genetic block. Clones were sequenced by immunoSEQ multiplex PCR, and TCRdb holds only the in-frame ones, with some missing. The table shows almost 15,000 clones, with under 80% occurring only once. What was sequenced was peripheral blood mononuclear cells (PBMCs). These receptors were obtained from a man younger than 35. Both conserved end residues are part of each CDR3. D genes are given only for firm matches. Clone sizes are given selectively: once, few, many, or a class where the clone is expanded.

clone_size	d_call	v_call	j_call	cdr3_aa	cdr3_nt
.	TRBD1	TRBV28	TRBJ1-2	CASSLWGTAVDYGYTF	TGTGCCAGCAGTTTATGGGGGACAGCGGTGGACTATGGCTACACCTTC
once	.	TRBV19	TRBJ2-1	CASRPGWFPIAKLNNEQFF	TGTGCCAGTAGACCCGGTTGGTTCCCTATAGCGAAGTTAAACAATGAGCAGTTCTTC
.	TRBD1	TRBV5-1	TRBJ2-5	CASSTRQGRETQYF	TGCGCCAGCAGCACTAGACAGGGGCGGGAGACCCAGTACTTC
.	.	TRBV5-5	TRBJ2-7	CASSLLHEQYF	TGTGCCAGCAGCTTATTACACGAGCAGTACTTC
.	.	TRBV30	TRBJ1-4	CAWGRQGVGVGEKLFF	TGTGCCTGGGGACGCCAGGGCGTTGGAGTAGGGGAAAAACTGTTTTTT
.	TRBD1	TRBV7-2	TRBJ2-7	CASSLDRGPYEQYF	TGTGCCAGCAGCTTAGACAGGGGGCCCTACGAGCAGTACTTC
.	.	TRBV2	TRBJ1-1	CASREEGHRSTEAFF	TGTGCCAGCAGGGAGGAGGGACACCGGAGTACTGAAGCTTTCTTT
.	.	TRBV6-5	TRBJ2-1	CASSYSHRAGNEQFF	TGTGCCAGCAGTTACTCGCACAGGGCCGGGAATGAGCAGTTCTTC
.	.	TRBV11-2	TRBJ2-5	CASSSQETQYF	TGTGCCAGCAGCTCTCAAGAGACCCAGTACTTC
many	.	TRBV10-3	TRBJ1-1	CAISVGTFTEAFF	TGTGCCATCAGTGTCGGGACCTTCACTGAAGCTTTCTTT
.	TRBD2	TRBV27	TRBJ2-7	CASRARSSGTIYEQYF	TGTGCCAGCAGAGCAAGATCTTCCGGGACTATCTACGAGCAGTACTTC
.	.	TRBV6-1	TRBJ2-7	CASRGHEEQYF	TGTGCCAGCCGCGGACATGAAGAGCAGTACTTC
once	.	TRBV12-5	TRBJ2-5	CASGLMGEETQYF	TGTGCTAGTGGTTTGATGGGGGAAGAGACCCAGTACTTC
once	TRBD1	TRBV7-3	TRBJ2-2	CASSLGQGSGELFF	TGTGCCAGCAGCTTGGGACAGGGGAGCGGGGAGCTGTTTTTT
.	TRBD1	TRBV7-9	TRBJ1-5	CASSPGTGITSNQPQHF	TGTGCCAGCAGCCCCGGGACAGGGATTACAAGCAATCAGCCCCAGCATTTT
.	TRBD1	TRBV19	TRBJ2-3	CASSIGGTGAGGTDTQYF	TGTGCCAGTAGTATAGGTGGGACAGGCGCCGGGGGCACAGATACGCAGTATTTT
few	.	TRBV7-9	TRBJ1-3	CASSLGIGNTIYF	TGTGCCAGCAGCTTAGGGATTGGAAACACCATATATTTT
.	.	TRBV19	TRBJ2-7	CASSIGQGSYEQYF	TGTGCCAGTAGTATCGGACAAGGAAGCTACGAGCAGTACTTC
once	TRBD1	TRBV19	TRBJ2-7	CASTRDRSDYEQYF	TGTGCCAGTACCCGGGACAGGTCGGACTACGAGCAGTACTTC
few	.	TRBV28	TRBJ1-5	CASSLPTGNQPQHF	TGTGCCAGCAGTTTACCGACAGGCAATCAGCCCCAGCATTTT
.	.	TRBV21-1	TRBJ2-7	CASSKVRPEGRDEQYF	TGTGCCAGCAGCAAAGTTCGTCCGGAGGGAAGGGACGAGCAGTACTTC
few	TRBD1	TRBV6-6	TRBJ1-4	CASSYGQGGEKLFF	TGTGCCAGCAGTTACGGACAGGGCGGTGAAAAACTGTTTTTT
once	.	TRBV25-1	TRBJ1-1	CASSEPPNAEAFF	TGTGCCAGCAGTGAACCCCCAAACGCTGAAGCTTTCTTT
.	TRBD2	TRBV7-3	TRBJ2-2	CASSLTPWTSGPGELFF	TGTGCCAGCAGCTTAACGCCCTGGACTAGCGGTCCCGGGGAGCTGTTTTTT
few	TRBD1	TRBV10-3	TRBJ1-6	CAIRPDHRGPELGVYSPLHF	TGTGCCATCAGACCAGATCACAGGGGGCCGGAGCTGGGCGTATATTCACCCCTCCACTTT
once	TRBD1	TRBV5-1	TRBJ2-7	CASSRQGPLYEQYF	TGCGCCAGCAGCCGACAGGGGCCATTGTACGAGCAGTACTTC
.	.	TRBV9	TRBJ1-2	CASSVAGTSGSGYTF	TGTGCCAGCAGCGTAGCAGGGACCTCTGGATCAGGCTACACCTTC
.	.	TRBV10-3	TRBJ2-3	CAISPSTGSGSTDTQYF	TGTGCCATCAGTCCTTCAACGGGTAGCGGAAGCACAGATACGCAGTATTTT
.	.	TRBV19	TRBJ2-3	CASRNSPSTDTQYF	TGTGCCAGTCGGAACAGCCCTAGCACAGATACGCAGTATTTT
.	TRBD2	TRBV11-3	TRBJ2-7	CASSSTGLAEEQYF	TGTGCCAGCAGCTCCACCGGACTAGCAGAAGAGCAGTACTTC
.	.	TRBV5-1	TRBJ2-5	CASSLNPPAQETQYF	TGCGCCAGCAGCTTGAACCCCCCAGCCCAAGAGACCCAGTACTTC
few	TRBD1	TRBV6-1	TRBJ1-4	CASSKDRGPNEKLFF	TGTGCCAGCAGTAAAGACAGGGGACCTAATGAAAAACTGTTTTTT
.	TRBD1	TRBV7-9	TRBJ2-7	CASSLGQGDEQYF	TGTGCCAGCAGCTTAGGACAGGGGGACGAGCAGTACTTC
once	.	TRBV9	TRBJ2-7	CASRNDLTMEQYF	TGTGCCAGCAGGAACGACCTTACCATGGAGCAGTACTTC
.	.	TRBV6-6	TRBJ1-1	CASSWAGARTEAFF	TGTGCCAGCAGTTGGGCAGGGGCGAGGACTGAAGCTTTCTTT
.	TRBD1	TRBV15	TRBJ1-5	CATSRIRQGGYSNQPQHF	TGTGCCACCAGCAGAATTAGACAGGGTGGGTATAGCAATCAGCCCCAGCATTTT
.	.	TRBV6-1	TRBJ1-5	CASSGDRRNQPQHF	TGTGCCAGCAGTGGAGACAGGCGCAATCAGCCCCAGCATTTT
.	.	TRBV9	TRBJ2-1	CASSVVGTFYNEQFF	TGTGCCAGCAGCGTAGTGGGGACCTTCTACAATGAGCAGTTCTTC
.	TRBD1	TRBV4-2	TRBJ1-5	CASSQDGTELQPQHF	TGTGCCAGCAGCCAAGATGGGACAGAGCTCCAGCCCCAGCATTTT
.	.	TRBV7-8	TRBJ2-5	CASSLVETQYF	TGTGCCAGCAGCTTAGTTGAGACCCAGTACTTC
once	.	TRBV6-6	TRBJ2-7	CASSPASSYEQYF	TGTGCCAGCAGTCCCGCCAGTTCCTACGAGCAGTACTTC
.	.	TRBV7-3	TRBJ2-1	CASSPLAAGTYNEQFF	TGTGCCAGCAGCCCGTTAGCCGCGGGAACCTACAATGAGCAGTTCTTC